The entry that follows covers one T cell receptor (beta chain) sequence. The junction differs from germline at one of its ends, possibly a read error. The data originate from a study of control samples from healthy donors and cancer patients. The method was immunoSEQ multiplex PCR; TCRdb's version includes in-frame clones alone and lacks a portion of them. The sample's table shows around 190,000 clones. Sequencing input: blood. This clonotype was sampled from a woman in her 30s in good health.

The CDR3 DNA reads TGTGCTAGCAGCTTATCAGAGGCGGAGACCCAGTACTTC. Translated, it gives CASSLSEAETQYF. The chain combines TRBV7-7 with TRBJ2-5; D unresolved. Germline values: CDR1 SSHAT, CDR2 FNYEAQ (reference sequence). This CDR3 spans 13 amino acids.